This T cell receptor beta chain stems from a study of cytomegalovirus exposure and HLA in healthy donors (TCRdb year 2017). Regarding the complete study: An earlier analysis of 587 of the donors reported 276 Gb of sequence data and around 120 million unique TCR beta sequences obtained from roughly 170 million T cells. A later analysis re-analyzed previously published TCR beta repertoires from 650 to 800 donors and added high-resolution HLA genotyping to study TCR occurrence patterns. Donor age, sex, ethnicity and CMV serostatus were compiled together with the repertoire data. To predict cytomegalovirus infection status, the study brought together high-throughput TCR immunosequencing, statistical association of individual TCRs with disease status, and machine learning. The study used immunosequencing to profile the T cell repertoires of some 600 subjects and linked those repertoires to cytomegalovirus serostatus. The number of donors typed differed by locus, with about 629-630 for A, B, C, DRB1 and DQB1, around 560 for DQA1, 606 for DPA1, and around 430 for DPB1. Every repertoire in the discovery cohort had been generated on one and the same sequencing platform. Rather than drawing on any new phenotypic data, the later analysis identified candidate immune exposures from TCR beta sequences and the way those sequences occurred across donors. About 280 gigabases of sequencing data and about 92 million unique TCR sequences made up an early release that covered approximately 620 HLA-typed donors. Class I and class II HLA loci were covered by the typing at four-digit resolution. Because of strong linkage in the cohort, roughly five DR-DQ haplotypes were treated as single units for association and clustering. An earlier analysis of 587 of the donors used high-throughput TCR beta sequencing to judge whether each TCR beta V gene segment behaved as functional or pseudogenic. Among the roughly 370 genotyped donors, 81% belonged to the genetic ancestry cluster associated with self-reported Caucasian donors. In addition to the first cohort of around 670 subjects, a separate validation cohort of about 120 different subjects was used. The study aimed to test whether cataloging public T cell receptors could reveal signatures of past pathogen exposure. On average, roughly 240,000 unique TCR beta nucleotide sequences were sequenced per donor among a few hundred genotyped donors of the cohort, with roughly 18% of those sequences being non-productive. In a later genetic analysis, genome-wide SNP genotypes for about 55% of the roughly 700 donors were used, and that subset was treated as a discovery cohort. Paper-wide results and their limitations: Strong co-occurrence of HLA alleles, especially DR and DQ, made assigning TCR associations to individual alleles difficult. Compared with the roughly 720-donor mean, donors in an Asian-associated ancestry cluster had fewer N-insertions in productive TCRs, according to a later genetic analysis. Linkage disequilibrium might explain the correlated functional status among segregating V segments, but an unknown experimental factor could not be ruled out. In a later analysis, HLA-associated TCR beta chains were found to be more clonally expanded and to have lower generation probabilities than equally common non-associated chains. Only TCR beta chains were sequenced in this cohort, and the absence of alpha or paired-chain data limited detectable features. It was suggested by the authors that the approach could potentially be generalized to other disease states and immunological phenotypes. The 87-base-pair reads could not distinguish some IMGT-functional V segments, including TRBV6-2 and TRBV6-3, so those segments were excluded. The classifier was reported to diagnose cytomegalovirus status with high specificity and sensitivity in both the original and validation cohorts. Most TCR sequences were observed very rarely across donors, whereas some public TCRs were present in many individuals. An earlier analysis of around 540 of the donors showed that most TCR beta V segments appeared in productive rearrangements either about 90% or about 30% of the time, which broadly matched IMGT annotations. In a later analysis, the rate of TCR association differed among HLA loci, with DRB1 alleles having the most associated TCRs and HLA-C alleles having the fewest. The presence/absence analyses assumed that sequencing depth was roughly uniform across donors, and that assumption may not be true. In vitro tests confirmed that a few of the cytomegalovirus-associated TCR beta chains recognize cytomegalovirus antigens. The only immune exposure information available for the cohort was CMV serostatus. A group of highly shared sequence variants was considered likely to be a technical artifact of the sequencing pipeline. A later genetic analysis associated a missense DCLRE1C variant with V-gene and J-gene trimming of TCR beta chains, and an independent cohort replicated the association. A later analysis reported that several top co-occurrence clusters appeared linked to parvovirus B19, influenza, CMV and Epstein-Barr virus. Because counts were too low, seventeen rarely observed V segments, including chromosome 9 orphons, were excluded from the earlier analysis of a few hundred of the donors. In the study, some 160 TCR beta chains were listed as associated with cytomegalovirus. A further reported finding was that TCR beta sequences accurately predicted the HLA-A and HLA-B alleles for most subjects in the first cohort. Because some donors lacked HLA typing at each locus, the association tests relied only on the typed subset. Most CMV-associated TCR beta chains appeared to be HLA-restricted in a later analysis, and the HLA associations seemed to be driven largely by CMV exposure. A later analysis associated 16,951 TCR beta sequences with specific HLA alleles at a false discovery rate of 0.05.

A remark on this clone: The antigen this receptor binds is unknown. Base qualities are not recorded, but no much larger clone differs from it by a single base.

CDR1 SGHRS and CDR2 YFSETQ were looked up in the germline V gene. V loses 0 bases at its end and J loses 11 bases; junction bases beyond the gene matches: 1. From its cysteine to its phenylalanine, the CDR3 spans 12 amino acids. The kept DNA is CDR3 alone, 36 bases in frame from the first base. Receptor amplification or capture employed the immunoSEQ multiplex PCR assay. For the multiplex PCR, a mixture combining 60 forward primers for TCR Vbeta segments and 13 reverse primers for TCR Jbeta segments was used. The CDR3 region of rearranged TCR beta genes was amplified from genomic DNA by a multiplex PCR assay. The amplified TCR beta libraries were sequenced on the Illumina HiSeq System as 87-base-pair reads. In the original analysis: In a later analysis, 77 million or so unique TCR beta chains were counted across the approximately 640 repertoires, and roughly 10 million of these chains were shared by at least two donors. To remove PCR and sequencing errors, raw reads were error-corrected and collapsed into unique sequences using a nearest-neighbor algorithm that merged closely related sequences. CDR3 sequences were aligned to IMGT reference sequences to assign V, D and J gene segments. For a sequence to be retained, a match of at least six nucleotides to both a V gene segment and a J gene segment was required. A rearrangement counted as productive if the CDR3 had no stop codons and remained in frame with V and J, and every other rearrangement counted as non-productive. Following IMGT convention, CDR3 was defined as the stretch from the second conserved V-encoded cysteine up to the conserved J-encoded phenylalanine. Sequences without an unambiguous match to a single V gene segment were excluded from the earlier analysis of about 630 of the donors. In an earlier analysis of several hundred of the donors, V segments were called functional above 56.7% productive rearrangements and were called segregating when the between-donor standard deviation exceeded 5%. A statistical classification framework was built to diagnose cytomegalovirus status from the catalog of TCR beta chain sequences. A later analysis assigned V and J genes by comparing TCR nucleotide sequences with IMGT/GENE-DB human TR gene sequences. Using the TCRdist pipeline, a later analysis assigned CDR3 sequences along with most-parsimonious VDJ recombination scenarios. A later analysis defined each TCR beta chain by its CDR3 amino acid sequence plus V-gene family, and excluded reads lacking a unique V-gene family. In a later analysis, approximately 640 highly shared, low-generation-probability nucleotide sequences were removed to address suspected cross-contamination and a sequencing artifact. In a later analysis, a clonal expansion index for each public chain was calculated from normalized within-repertoire ranks of inferred template counts. A later analysis computed generation probabilities with a VDJ recombination model fitted to out-of-frame rearrangements, and checked the results against IGoR. In a later analysis, hypergeometric tests were used to score TCR-TCR, TCR-HLA and TCR-CMV co-occurrence, with a repertoire-size bias correction applied to TCR pairs. False discovery rates were estimated in a later analysis by permuting HLA or CMV assignments 20 times. In a later analysis, co-occurring TCRs were grouped with DBSCAN, and TCRdist sequence similarity was added when clustering was performed within HLA-allele-positive subsets. Repertoires with fewer than 30,000 or more than 120,000 public chains, plus five repertoires with anomalous nucleotide sharing, were excluded from co-occurrence clustering. The immuneACCESS repertoire file appears here via TCRdb, limited to in-frame rearrangements. These files lack a portion of the clones; in checked studies, under half of the deficit traces to unresolved V genes, and the cause of the others is not known. V and J calls and clone size are given by that table; D and trimming were obtained from the DNA. This sample comprises 120,000 or so clones, roughly 80% of them detected only once. The leading ten clones occupy under 3% of the sample.

The cohort comprised 710 or so healthy bone marrow donors. All cohort members were sampled while nominally healthy, although unrecorded immune exposures were likely present. The donor tested CMV seronegative and was one of the 352 seronegative cohort members. A peripheral blood sample was provided by each donor, and peripheral blood mononuclear cells were used for TCR beta sequencing. Genomic DNA extraction from the blood cell samples was performed with the Qiagen DNeasy Blood Extraction Kit. This clonotype originated in a man younger than 40 in good health and CMV-seronegative. The sequencing sample was made of PBMCs. The V and J segments used are TRBV5-1 and TRBJ1-1, and TRBD1 matches 10 of the central bases. DNA sequence: TGCGCCAGCAGCTTGGGACAGGGGGCTGCTTTCTTT. This sequence encodes CASSLGQGAAFF.